This TCR beta chain was recorded in a study of cytomegalovirus exposure and HLA in healthy donors. Points from the study as a whole: It emerged from a later analysis that several of the most significant clusters appeared to be linked to common viral pathogens. Presence/absence analyses assumed roughly uniform sequencing depth across donors, which may not hold.

Regarding this clone: Antigen unknown.

In the PCR, 60 Vbeta and 13 Jbeta primers were used. Sequenced by immunoSEQ multiplex PCR; TCRdb stores in-frame clones only, minus some. The sample consists of roughly 190,000 clones, roughly 74% of them appearing once. CDR1 is MNHNS and CDR2 is SASEGT in the germline V gene. The CDR3 spans 14 residues. Losses at the gene ends were 6 bases for V and 2 bases for J; bases not matched to a gene: 5. This chain uses TRBV6-1 with TRBJ2-3, with 7 bases lining up with TRBD1. Sequencing used PBMCs. The receptor's source is a young woman in good health and CMV-seronegative. The CDR3 loop reads CASRGDRDTDTQYF. For the CDR3, the DNA is TGTGCCAGCAGGGGAGACAGGGACACAGATACGCAGTATTTT.